This passage covers 24 T cell receptor beta chains from one sample sequenced in a study of blood T cell repertoires in COVID-19 (TCRdb year 2020). The library was obtained by the immunoSEQ multiplex PCR assay. This immuneACCESS table, as held by TCRdb, lists in-frame sequences with V and J called but not all clones. Of the missing ones, under half trace to an unresolved V gene in checked studies; the others have no known cause. The sample table holds approximately 280,000 clones, of which approximately 88% were seen once. The ten biggest clones cover around 2% of the sample. The sample consisted of peripheral blood. The receptors here all came from a man aged 45-60 years with acute or convalescent COVID-19.

The chain couples TRBV7-2 to TRBJ2-1; D is undetermined. CDR1 is SGHTA and CDR2 is FQGNSA in the germline V gene. The CDR3 extends over 13 amino acids. Between the trimmed V and J ends, which lost 0 bases and 10 bases, there was a span of 10 bases. The CDR3 DNA reads as TGTGCCAGCAGCTTAGCAGTGATGCGGGAGCAGTTCTTC. This encodes CASSLAVMREQFF. Variable domain in full (rest from reference TRBV7-2 and TRBJ2-1): GAGVSQSPSNKVTEKGKDVELRCDPISGHTALYWYRQSLGQGLEFLIYFQGNSAPDKSGLPSDRFSAERTGGSVSTLTIQRTQQEDSAVYLCASSLAVMREQFFGPGTRLTVL.

CDR3 sequence (DNA): TGTGCTAGTGGTTGGGGCACCCAGGGGGCGCGTGGCTACACCTTC. Protein: CASGWGTQGARGYTF. The chain links TRBV12-5 to TRBJ1-2; 8 bases fit TRBD1. Germline V gene lookup returns CDR1 LGHNT and CDR2 FRNRAP. Trimming at V came to 4 bases and at J to 7 bases, leaving 11 bases not matched to a gene. CDR3 length: 15 residues.

The J gene is TRBJ2-7, the V gene TRBV5-1; D gene unclear. Germline-derived CDR1 and CDR2 are SGHRS and YFSETQ. The CDR3 consists of 14 residues. V was trimmed by 1 base and J by 2 bases, leaving 10 bases between them. CDR3 bases: TGCGCCAGCAGCTTGATTCAGTCCCCCTACGAGCAGTACTTC. This encodes CASSLIQSPYEQYF.

The rearrangement links TRBV18 to TRBJ2-1; D remains ambiguous. The V and J ends lost 3 bases and 8 bases respectively, with 5 bases between them. The CDR3 length is 11 residues. Germline CDR1 and CDR2: KGHSH and LQKENI. The CDR3 here is CASSPDYEQFF. CDR3 DNA sequence: TGTGCCAGCTCACCTGACTATGAGCAGTTCTTC.

V is TRBV2 and J is TRBJ1-5, with D unresolved. Trimming shortened V by 5 bases and J by 4 bases, and 9 bases separated the two germline ends. Germline CDR1 and CDR2: SNHLY and FYNNEI. This CDR3 has 13 residues. The CDR3 nucleotides read TGTGCCAGCAGTATAGAAGAAAATCAGCCCCAGCATTTT. Encoded protein: CASSIEENQPQHF. The whole variable domain, filled in from reference TRBV2 and TRBJ1-5, reads EPEVTQTPSHQVTQMGQEVILRCVPISNHLYFYWYRQILGQKVEFLVSFYNNEISEKSEIFDDQFSVERPDGSNFTLKIRSTKLEDSAMYFCASSIEENQPQHFGDGTRLSIL.

V usage is TRBV18 and J usage is TRBJ2-7, with 8 bases that match TRBD2. The CDR3 spans 15 residues. Trimming cost V 1 base and J 6 bases; bases outside gene matches: 8. From germline, CDR1 is KGHSH and CDR2 LQKENI. CDR3 in amino acids: CASSPRAGGPPEQYF. In DNA, the CDR3 is TGTGCCAGCTCACCACGGGCGGGGGGACCCCCCGAGCAGTACTTC. Drawing the rest from reference TRBV18 and TRBJ2-7, the complete variable domain is NAGVMQNPRHLVRRRGQEARLRCSPMKGHSHVYWYRQLPEEGLKFMVYLQKENIIDESGMPKERFSAEFPKEGPSILRIQQVVRGDSAAYFCASSPRAGGPPEQYFGPGTRLTVT.

Concerning this clone: The same CDR3 is also encoded by other DNA sequences in this sample. This rearrangement joins TRBV12-3 or TRBV12-4 to TRBJ1-2; D might be TRBD1 (6 bases). This CDR3 is built from 12 residues. The V gene lost 6 bases and the J gene lost 8 bases, with 13 bases spanning the gap. CDR3 bases: TGTGCCAGCAGCTTGGGGGCCCGCGGCTACACCTTC. Translated: CASSLGARGYTF.

The CDR3 DNA follows: TGCGCCAGCAACACGGGGGTCACGACTGAAGCTTTCTTT. It translates to CASNTGVTTEAFF. V usage is TRBV5-1 and J usage is TRBJ1-1, with D possibly matching TRBD1 (5 bases). The CDR3 runs to 13 residues. Deletions cut 6 bases from V and 5 bases from J, with 14 bases between. Germline assignment: CDR1 SGHRS and CDR2 YFSETQ.

J is TRBJ2-2 and V is TRBV5-4; a weak D match, TRBD2 (6 bases). The length of the CDR3 is 16 residues. In germline, CDR1 is SGHNT, CDR2 YYREEE (reference sequence). With 4 bases removed from V and 4 bases from J, the gap between germline ends came to 17 bases. The CDR3 DNA sequence: TGTGCCAGCAGCACCCCGCGGCGGGGTGGCACCGGGGAGCTGTTTTTT. It translates to CASSTPRRGGTGELFF.

The rearrangement uses TRBV5-1 and TRBJ2-3, with 7 bases matching TRBD2. V shed 0 bases, J shed 4 bases, and the junction held 5 bases outside the gene matches. This CDR3 region has 15 residues. Germline assignment: CDR1 SGHRS and CDR2 YFSETQ. The CDR3 protein is CASSLAASGADTQYF. DNA of the CDR3: TGCGCCAGCAGCTTGGCGGCTAGCGGAGCAGATACGCAGTATTTT.

A remark on this clone: Germline and junction disagree at one end, which may indicate a read error. This sequence joins TRBV4-2 and TRBJ1-4; D is perhaps TRBD1 (6 bases). CDR3 length equals 16 residues. CDR1 and CDR2 (germline): LGHNA, YNFKEQ. The CDR3 loop is CASSQQGHTTNEKLFF. In nucleotides, the CDR3 is TGTGCCAGCAGCCAACAGGGACACACAACGAATGAAAAACTGTTTTTT.

V usage is TRBV5-1 and J usage is TRBJ2-5, with 10 bases matching TRBD2. With V trimmed by 4 bases and J by 1 base, 7 bases remained unmatched. Germline-derived CDR1 and CDR2 are SGHRS and YFSETQ. The CDR3 extends over 16 amino acids. In DNA, the CDR3 is TGCGCCAGCAGCCTAGCACTAGCGGGGCTCCAAGAGACCCAGTACTTC. Protein product: CASSLALAGLQETQYF. Complete variable domain (other parts from reference TRBV5-1 and TRBJ2-5): KAGVTQTPRYLIKTRGQQVTLSCSPISGHRSVSWYQQTPGQGLQFLFEYFSETQRNKGNFPGRFSGRQFSNSRSEMNVSTLELGDSALYLCASSLALAGLQETQYFGPGTRLLVL.

CDR3: CASSPDILGELFF. In DNA form, the CDR3 reads TGTGCCAGCTCACCGGACATCCTCGGGGAGCTGTTTTTT. This chain connects TRBV18 to TRBJ2-2; D is possibly TRBD1 (5 bases). Germline assignment: CDR1 KGHSH and CDR2 LQKENI. V was pared by 3 bases and J by 7 bases, with 9 bases between. This CDR3 is built from 13 residues. The whole variable domain, filled in from reference TRBV18 and TRBJ2-2, reads NAGVMQNPRHLVRRRGQEARLRCSPMKGHSHVYWYRQLPEEGLKFMVYLQKENIIDESGMPKERFSAEFPKEGPSILRIQQVVRGDSAAYFCASSPDILGELFFGEGSRLTVL.

The chain recombines TRBV15 with TRBJ2-7; D not resolved. V gave up 5 bases and J gave up 2 bases, with 13 bases separating them. CDR1 is LNHNV, CDR2 YYDKDF, per germline (reference sequence). The CDR3 is 14 residues long. Here the CDR3 DNA reads TGTGCCACCAGCGGAAACAGTAATACCTACGAGCAGTACTTC. Translating gives CATSGNSNTYEQYF.

V gene TRBV6-6 combines with J gene TRBJ1-5, with 8 bases identical to TRBD1. The trim removed 2 bases at V and 4 bases at J, leaving 4 bases unmatched. CDR1 MNHNY and CDR2 SVGAGI come from the germline V gene (reference sequence). The CDR3 loop spans 15 amino acids. CDR3 in DNA: TGTGCCAGCAGTTACCGCTGGGACAGGAATCAGCCCCAGCATTTT. Residues: CASSYRWDRNQPQHF.

The chain joins TRBV5-1 to TRBJ2-2; 8 bases agree with TRBD1. Germline CDR1 and CDR2: SGHRS and YFSETQ. This CDR3 contains 15 residues. V lost 0 bases and J lost 3; bases outside the gene matches: 1. CDR3 loop: CASSLETGDTGELFF. Written as DNA, the CDR3 is TGCGCCAGCAGCTTGGAGACAGGGGACACCGGGGAGCTGTTTTTT.

The chain carries TRBV3-1 (or the pseudogene TRBV3-2) and TRBJ2-3; 16 bases map to TRBD2. The CDR3 length is 17 residues. Trimming took 3 bases from V and 4 from J; bases not matched to a gene: 4. Germline CDR1 LGHDT, CDR2 YNNKEL (reference sequence). CDR3 amino acids: CASSQGLAGGSADTQYF. For the CDR3, the DNA is TGTGCCAGCAGCCAGGGACTAGCGGGGGGGAGCGCAGATACGCAGTATTTT.

The chain joins TRBV27 to TRBJ1-4, with 8 bases that match TRBD1. Germline V gene data show CDR1 as MNHEY and CDR2 as SMNVEV (reference sequence). V shed 5 bases and J 0 bases; nucleotides not matched to a gene: 11. There are 18 residues in the CDR3. CDR3 amino acids: CASSLWGQALATNEKLFF. The DNA of the CDR3 is TGTGCCAGCAGTCTCTGGGGACAGGCTCTTGCAACTAATGAAAAACTGTTTTTT.

This clone was seen a handful of times. V usage is TRBV19 and J usage is TRBJ1-1, with D possibly being TRBD1 (5 bases). The germline V gene has CDR1 LNHDA and CDR2 SQIVND (reference sequence). The CDR3 has 15 residues. Trimming pared 3 bases from V and 4 bases from J, leaving 15 bases between. CDR3 DNA: TGTGCCAGTAGTATGTCCGGGGGGTTTGGCACTGAAGCTTTCTTT. It codes for CASSMSGGFGTEAFF.

The J gene is TRBJ2-5, the V gene TRBV21-1; the tabulated D call, TRBD1, remains unverified against the DNA. TRBV21-1 is reported as a pseudogene. The CDR3 covers 17 residues. In DNA, the CDR3 is TGTGCCAGCAGCCGAAAGCCCGGGACAGGGGGCGCGCAGACCCAGTACTTC. Its translation: CASSRKPGTGGAQTQYF.

Of note for this clone: This CDR3 is also generated by other DNA sequences in the sample. This rearrangement joins TRBV19 to TRBJ2-5, with 11 bases aligning to TRBD1. The J segment lost 5 bases and the V segment lost 6 bases, leaving 5 bases of the junction unmatched. The CDR3 totals 14 residues. Germline assignment: CDR1 LNHDA and CDR2 SQIVND (reference sequence). The CDR3 protein is CASRDRGRGETQYF. The CDR3 DNA reads TGTGCCAGTAGGGACAGGGGGCGTGGGGAGACCCAGTACTTC.

The chain recombines TRBV5-6 with TRBJ1-4, with D perhaps TRBD1 (6 bases). The ends were cut back, 2 bases at V and 0 bases at J, with 11 bases in the middle. In germline, CDR1 is SGHDT, CDR2 YYEEEE. The CDR3 is 16 residues long. The CDR3 coding sequence is TGTGCCAGCAGCTTAAGACAGGCTGCAACTAATGAAAAACTGTTTTTT. Translated, it gives CASSLRQAATNEKLFF.

V and J are TRBV10-3 and TRBJ1-1; D not certain. This CDR3 is built from 14 residues. Per germline, CDR1 ENHRY and CDR2 SYGVKD. V was shortened by 7 bases and J by 3 bases, with 15 bases between the two germline ends. The DNA for the CDR3 is TGTGCCATCACGGTTATTTTGGGCCACACTGAAGCTTTCTTT. Amino acid sequence: CAITVILGHTEAFF.

The chain recombines TRBV11-2 with TRBJ2-5, with TRBD2 matching over 9 bases. The CDR3 covers 16 residues. Germline V gene data show CDR1 as SGHAT and CDR2 as FQNNGV. The junction had 11 bases not matched to a gene; V was cut back by 4 bases and J by 5 bases. The CDR3 loop reads CASSSPKAGGRETQYF. The DNA of the CDR3 is TGTGCCAGCAGCTCCCCTAAAGCGGGGGGCCGGGAGACCCAGTACTTC.